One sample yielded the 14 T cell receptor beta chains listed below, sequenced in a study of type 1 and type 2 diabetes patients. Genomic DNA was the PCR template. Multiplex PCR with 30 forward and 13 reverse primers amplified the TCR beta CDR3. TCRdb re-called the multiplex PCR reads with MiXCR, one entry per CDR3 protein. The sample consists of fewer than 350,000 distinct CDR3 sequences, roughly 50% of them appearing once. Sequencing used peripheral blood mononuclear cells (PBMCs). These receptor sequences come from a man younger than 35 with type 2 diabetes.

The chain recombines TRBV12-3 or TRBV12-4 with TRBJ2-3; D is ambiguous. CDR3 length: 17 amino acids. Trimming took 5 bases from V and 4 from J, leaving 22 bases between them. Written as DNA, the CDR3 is TGTGCCAGCAGTCTAAAGTTTACGGTTATTCCGGCAGATACGCAGTATTTT. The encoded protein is CASSLKFTVIPADTQYF.

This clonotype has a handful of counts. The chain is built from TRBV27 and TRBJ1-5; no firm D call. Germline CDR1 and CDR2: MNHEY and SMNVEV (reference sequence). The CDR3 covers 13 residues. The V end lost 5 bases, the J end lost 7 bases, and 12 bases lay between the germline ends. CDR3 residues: CASSIIVSQPQHF. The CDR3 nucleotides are TGTGCCAGCAGTATCATCGTAAGCCAGCCCCAGCATTTT.

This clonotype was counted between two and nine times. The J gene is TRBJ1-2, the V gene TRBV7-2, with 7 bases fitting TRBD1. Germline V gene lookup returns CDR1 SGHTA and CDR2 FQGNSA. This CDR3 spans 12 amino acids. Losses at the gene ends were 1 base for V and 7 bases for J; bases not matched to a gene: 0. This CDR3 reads CASSLEGAGYTF. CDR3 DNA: TGTGCCAGCAGCTTAGAGGGGGCTGGCTACACCTTC.

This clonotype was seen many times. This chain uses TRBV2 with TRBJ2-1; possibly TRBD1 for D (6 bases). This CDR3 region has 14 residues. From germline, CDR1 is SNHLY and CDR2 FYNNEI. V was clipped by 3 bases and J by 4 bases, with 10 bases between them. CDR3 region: CASSEGRGYNEQFF. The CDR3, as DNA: TGTGCCAGCAGTGAGGGCAGGGGTTACAATGAGCAGTTCTTC.

The CDR3, as DNA: TGCGCCAGCAGCTTGGCCTTCCCTAGCGGGAGCTCCGCCTACGAGCAGTACTTC. It encodes CASSLAFPSGSSAYEQYF. The V and J genes are TRBV5-1 and TRBJ2-7; 10 nucleotides line up with TRBD2. There are 18 residues in the CDR3. Trimming at V came to 0 bases and at J to 2 bases, leaving 11 bases not matched to a gene. The germline CDR1 and CDR2 sequences are SGHRS and YFSETQ.

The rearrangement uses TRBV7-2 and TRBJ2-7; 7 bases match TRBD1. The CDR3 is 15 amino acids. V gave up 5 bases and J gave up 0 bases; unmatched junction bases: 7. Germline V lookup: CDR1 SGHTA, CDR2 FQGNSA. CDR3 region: CASSKRQGISYEQYF. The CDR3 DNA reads TGTGCCAGCAGCAAACGACAGGGAATCTCCTACGAGCAGTACTTC.

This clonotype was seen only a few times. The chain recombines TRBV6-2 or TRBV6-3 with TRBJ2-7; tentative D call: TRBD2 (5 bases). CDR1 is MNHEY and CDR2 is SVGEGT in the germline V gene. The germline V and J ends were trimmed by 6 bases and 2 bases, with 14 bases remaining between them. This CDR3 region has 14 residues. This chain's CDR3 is CASRRADGPYEQYF. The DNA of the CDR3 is TGTGCCAGCAGGAGGGCAGACGGACCCTACGAGCAGTACTTC.

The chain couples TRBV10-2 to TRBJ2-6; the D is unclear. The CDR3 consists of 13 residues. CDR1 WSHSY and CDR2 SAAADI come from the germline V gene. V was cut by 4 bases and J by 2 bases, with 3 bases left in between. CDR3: CASSVAGANVLTF. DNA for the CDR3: TGCGCCAGCAGTGTCGCTGGGGCCAACGTCCTGACTTTC.

CDR3 DNA sequence: TGCGCCAGCAGCTTGGTCCCCGACAGGGGGACGGTCGGGGAGCTGTTTTTT. This sequence encodes CASSLVPDRGTVGELFF. The V call is TRBV5-1, the J call TRBJ2-2; 9 bases are a match to TRBD1. CDR1 is SGHRS and CDR2 is YFSETQ in the germline V gene. The CDR3 totals 17 residues. Trimming at V came to 0 bases and at J to 7 bases, leaving 10 bases not matched to a gene.

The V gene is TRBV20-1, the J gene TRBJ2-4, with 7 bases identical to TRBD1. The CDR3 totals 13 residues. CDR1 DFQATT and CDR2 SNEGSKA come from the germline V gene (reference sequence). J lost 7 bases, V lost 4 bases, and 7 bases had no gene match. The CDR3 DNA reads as TGCAGTGCTACCTGGGACAGCCGGAACATTCAGTACTTC. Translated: CSATWDSRNIQYF.

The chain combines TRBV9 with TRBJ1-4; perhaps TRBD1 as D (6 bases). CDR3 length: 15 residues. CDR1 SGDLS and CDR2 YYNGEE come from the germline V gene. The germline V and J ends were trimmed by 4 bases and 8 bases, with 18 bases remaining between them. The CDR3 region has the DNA TGTGCCAGCAGCCCCTCGGGGGCAGGAGGCGAAAAACTGTTTTTT. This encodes CASSPSGAGGEKLFF.

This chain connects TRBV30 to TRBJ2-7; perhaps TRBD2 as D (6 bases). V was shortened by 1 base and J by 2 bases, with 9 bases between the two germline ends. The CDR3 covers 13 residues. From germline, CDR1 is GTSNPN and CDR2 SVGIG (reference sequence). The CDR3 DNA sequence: TGTGCCTGGAGTGACACGGGAGCCTACGAGCAGTACTTC. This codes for CAWSDTGAYEQYF.

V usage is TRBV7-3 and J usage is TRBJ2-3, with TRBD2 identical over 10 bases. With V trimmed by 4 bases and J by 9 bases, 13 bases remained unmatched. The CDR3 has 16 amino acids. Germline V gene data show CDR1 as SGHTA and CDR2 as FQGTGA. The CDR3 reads CASSSQAGTSVGTQYF. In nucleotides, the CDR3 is TGTGCCAGCAGCTCCCAGGCCGGGACTAGCGTTGGGACGCAGTATTTT. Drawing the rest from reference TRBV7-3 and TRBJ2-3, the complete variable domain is GAGVSQTPSNKVTEKGKYVELRCDPISGHTALYWYRQSLGQGPEFLIYFQGTGAADDSGLPNDRFFAVRPEGSVSTLKIQRTERGDSAVYLCASSSQAGTSVGTQYFGPGTRLTVL.

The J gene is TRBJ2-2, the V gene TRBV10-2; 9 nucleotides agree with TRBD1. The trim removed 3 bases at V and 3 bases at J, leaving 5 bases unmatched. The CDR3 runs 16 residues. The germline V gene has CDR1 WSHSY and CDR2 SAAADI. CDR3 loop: CASSDPGQGDTGELFF. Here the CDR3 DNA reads TGCGCCAGCAGTGACCCGGGACAGGGTGACACCGGGGAGCTGTTTTTT.